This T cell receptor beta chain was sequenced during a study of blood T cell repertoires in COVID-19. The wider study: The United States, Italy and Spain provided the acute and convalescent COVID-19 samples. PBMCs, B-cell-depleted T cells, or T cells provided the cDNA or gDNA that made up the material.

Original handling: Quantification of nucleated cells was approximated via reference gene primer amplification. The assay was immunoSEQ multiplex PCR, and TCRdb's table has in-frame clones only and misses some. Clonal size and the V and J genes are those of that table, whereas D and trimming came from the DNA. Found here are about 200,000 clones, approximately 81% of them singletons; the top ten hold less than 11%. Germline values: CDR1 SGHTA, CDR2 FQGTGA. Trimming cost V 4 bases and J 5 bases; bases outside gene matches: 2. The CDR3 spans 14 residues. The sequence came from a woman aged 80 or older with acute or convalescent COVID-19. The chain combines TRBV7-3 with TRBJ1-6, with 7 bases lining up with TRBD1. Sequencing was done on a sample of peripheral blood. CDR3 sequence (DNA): TGTGCCAGCAGCTCCGGGACAGATAATTCACCCCTCCACTTT. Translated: CASSSGTDNSPLHF.